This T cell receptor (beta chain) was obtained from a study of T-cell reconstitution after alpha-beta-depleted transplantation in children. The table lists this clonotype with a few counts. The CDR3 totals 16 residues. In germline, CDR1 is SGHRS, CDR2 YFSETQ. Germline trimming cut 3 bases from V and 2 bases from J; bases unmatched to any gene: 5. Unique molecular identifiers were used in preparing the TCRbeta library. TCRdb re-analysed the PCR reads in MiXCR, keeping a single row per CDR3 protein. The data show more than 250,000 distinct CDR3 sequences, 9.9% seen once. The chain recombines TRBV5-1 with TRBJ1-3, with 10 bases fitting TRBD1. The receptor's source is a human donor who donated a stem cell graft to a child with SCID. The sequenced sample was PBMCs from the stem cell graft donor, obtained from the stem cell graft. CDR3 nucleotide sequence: TGCGCCAGCAGCTCCAGACAGGGGGCGCCTGGAAACACCATATATTTT. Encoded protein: CASSSRQGAPGNTIYF.